This T cell receptor beta chain was captured in a study of blood T cell repertoires in COVID-19 (dated by TCRdb to 2018 to 2020). A note on the overall study: Samples covering the acute and convalescent phases of COVID-19 were provided by collaborators in the United States, Italy and Spain. The repertoires were made available in a free public database intended to serve as a resource for research on the immune response to SARS-CoV-2. The sample metadata nearly always contained a de-identified subject ID, COVID-19 status, age in years and sex. The material from the prospective study consisted of cDNA or gDNA derived from T cells, B-cell-depleted T cells, or PBMCs. The dataset comprised deeply sampled blood TCRbeta repertoires from subjects exposed to, actively infected with, or recovered from COVID-19. Samples were obtained from the ongoing ImmuneRACE study (first 160 participants) and from roughly 1,300 subjects provided by 6 global collaborators. Where available, HLA class I and class II types were obtained from metadata supplied by the sample provider rather than from assay-based typing.

Turning to this clone: What antigen it recognizes has not been identified. No base qualities exist here, and no much larger clone lies one base off it.

V is trimmed back by 3 bases and J by 6 bases, and the junction contains 8 bases that no gene match accounts for. The CDR3 has 16 amino acids, counting the end cysteine and valine. The kept DNA is CDR3 alone, 48 bases in frame from the first base. CDR1 is given as LGHDT and CDR2 as YNNKEL, both from the germline V gene (reference sequence). Each collaborating institution followed its own protocols to collect whole blood in K2EDTA tubes. Collaborator samples were shipped for TCRbeta analysis as frozen whole blood, isolated PBMCs, or DNA extracted from either sample type. Findings and caveats that apply to the study as a whole: The amount of clinical and demographic metadata varied by source and participant and was provided uncurated.

The immunoSEQ Assay, a bias-controlled multiplex PCR, was used to amplify TCRbeta CDR3 regions from genomic DNA. The study's processing was this. Within the assay, amplification of reference gene primers was used to estimate how many nucleated cells each sample contained. To quantify the absolute abundance of each unique TCRbeta CDR3 rearrangement, sequence reads were collapsed and filtered. For each sample, productive Simpson clonality was calculated by taking the square root of Simpson's diversity index across productive rearrangements. TCRdb stores this immuneACCESS table with in-frame sequences only. Part of the clones is absent; in the studies checked, under half of the shortfall reflects unresolved V genes, and no reason is known for the rest. V, J and clone size are those of that table, while D and trimming were read from the DNA. Present in this sample are 75,000 to 100,000 clones, roughly 85% of which were seen just once. 4% to 5.5% of the sample is taken by the ten largest.

The chain joins TRBV3-1 (or the pseudogene TRBV3-2) to TRBJ2-7; TRBD2 aligns with 13 central bases. The receptor was isolated from a man between 65 and 85 years old with acute or convalescent COVID-19. Sequenced sample: peripheral blood. The DNA sequence is TGTGCCAGCAGCCATAGCCCGGGGACTAGCGGGGTCGAGCAGTACGTC. Its translation reads: CASSHSPGTSGVEQYV.